This entry lists 8 T cell receptor beta chains sequenced from one sample in a study of cytomegalovirus exposure and HLA in healthy donors. Libraries were prepared by immunoSEQ multiplex PCR; TCRdb keeps only in-frame clonotypes and omits some of them. Of some 310,000 clones detected, 88% appear once; the ten largest clones hold more than 0.95%. Sequenced input: PBMCs. The receptors derive from a man aged 25-45 years in good health and CMV-seronegative.

This clone was seen a handful of times. This chain uses TRBV5-4 with TRBJ1-1; D uncertain. CDR1 is SGHNT, CDR2 YYREEE, per germline (reference sequence). The CDR3 loop spans 15 amino acids. Trimming shortened V by 4 bases and J by 0 bases, and 13 bases separated the two germline ends. The CDR3 DNA reads as TGTGCCAGCAGCCCCGACGGGAGGATGAACACTGAAGCTTTCTTT. This codes for CASSPDGRMNTEAFF.

This clone was counted a single time. J is TRBJ1-4 and V is TRBV25-1; D is possibly TRBD1 (6 bases). This CDR3 has 15 amino acids. V was cut by 3 bases and J by 11 bases, with 19 bases left in between. From germline, CDR1 is MGHDK and CDR2 SYGVNS. Written as DNA, the CDR3 is TGTGCCAGCAGTGACCCGGGGGGCTTTGTTAGGAAACTGTTTTTT. Encoded protein: CASSDPGGFVRKLFF. The variable domain in full, completed from reference TRBV25-1 and TRBJ1-4, reads EADIYQTPRYLVIGTGKKITLECSQTMGHDKMYWYQQDPGMELHLIHYSYGVNSTEKGDLSSESTVSRIRTEHFPLTLESARPSHTSQYLCASSDPGGFVRKLFFGSGTQLSVL.

This clone was seen only once. This rearrangement joins TRBV7-2 to TRBJ2-7; 7 bases align to TRBD1. Germline CDR1 SGHTA, CDR2 FQGNSA. The CDR3 runs 14 residues. J was trimmed by 0 bases and V by 4 bases; bases with no gene match: 3. CDR3 sequence (DNA): TGTGCCAGCAGCTATGGACAGGCCTCCTACGAGCAGTACTTC. Translating gives CASSYGQASYEQYF.

The rearrangement links TRBV7-2 to TRBJ1-5, with 7 bases fitting TRBD1. With V trimmed by 5 bases and J by 0 bases, 10 bases remained unmatched. CDR1 SGHTA and CDR2 FQGNSA come from the germline V gene. The CDR3 contains 17 residues. The CDR3 sequence: CASSPRQGWNSNQPQHF. CDR3 nucleotide sequence: TGTGCCAGCAGCCCCCGACAGGGTTGGAATAGCAATCAGCCCCAGCATTTT.

The rearrangement joins TRBV18 to TRBJ1-1; no firm D call. CDR1 is KGHSH and CDR2 is LQKENI in the germline V gene. The CDR3 extends over 13 amino acids. Between the trimmed V and J ends, which lost 1 base and 0 bases, there was a span of 3 bases. The CDR3 nucleotides are TGTGCCAGCTCACCACGGCTGAACACTGAAGCTTTCTTT. This gives the protein CASSPRLNTEAFF.

The chain employs TRBV25-1 and TRBJ2-3; tentatively, D is TRBD2 (6 bases). The CDR3 runs to 16 residues. Trimming cost V 0 bases and J 6 bases, with 16 bases left between them. Germline V gives CDR1 MGHDK, CDR2 SYGVNS. The CDR3 here is CASSEYLGGMVDTQYF. CDR3 nucleotides: TGTGCCAGCAGTGAATATCTTGGGGGGATGGTGGATACGCAGTATTTT.

CDR3 coding DNA: TGCGCCAGCAGCTCCCAAGGGGGGACGGGACAGGTTTCCTCTGGGGCCAACGTCCTGACTTTC. Protein: CASSSQGGTGQVSSGANVLTF. The gene calls are TRBV4-1 and TRBJ2-6; 8 bases map to TRBD1. This CDR3 is 21 amino acids long. After removal of 5 bases from V and 0 bases from J, the junction contained 18 bases not matched to a gene. Germline loops: CDR1 MGHRA, CDR2 YSYEKL.

This clone was seen once. CDR3 region: CASSETGNTEAFF. CDR3 DNA sequence: TGTGCCAGCAGCGAGACAGGGAACACTGAAGCTTTCTTT. The chain carries TRBV5-8 and TRBJ1-1; perhaps TRBD1 as D (6 bases). This CDR3 spans 13 amino acids. The V gene's germline CDR1 is SGHTS and CDR2 YDEGEE. V was clipped by 4 bases and J by 1 base, with 8 bases between them.